This T cell receptor beta chain was documented in a study of PD-L1 blockade in urothelial cancer. From germline, CDR1 is SGHKS and CDR2 YYEKEE (reference sequence). V lost 4 bases, J lost 2 bases, and 5 bases stayed unmatched. This CDR3 comprises 15 residues. Time point noted: pretreatment peripheral blood. Libraries were prepared by immunoSEQ multiplex PCR; TCRdb keeps only in-frame clonotypes and omits some of them. The sample lists around 66,000 clones, approximately 78% occurring once. Source: PBMCs, taken around atezolizumab (anti-PD-L1) treatment. The chain is built from TRBV5-5 and TRBJ2-2, with TRBD1 matching over 7 bases. The TCR sequence derives from a man in his 70s with urothelial cancer. The CDR3 bases are TGTGCCAGCAGCAGAGGGGGCGGTAACACCGGGGAGCTGTTTTTT. Encoded protein: CASSRGGGNTGELFF.